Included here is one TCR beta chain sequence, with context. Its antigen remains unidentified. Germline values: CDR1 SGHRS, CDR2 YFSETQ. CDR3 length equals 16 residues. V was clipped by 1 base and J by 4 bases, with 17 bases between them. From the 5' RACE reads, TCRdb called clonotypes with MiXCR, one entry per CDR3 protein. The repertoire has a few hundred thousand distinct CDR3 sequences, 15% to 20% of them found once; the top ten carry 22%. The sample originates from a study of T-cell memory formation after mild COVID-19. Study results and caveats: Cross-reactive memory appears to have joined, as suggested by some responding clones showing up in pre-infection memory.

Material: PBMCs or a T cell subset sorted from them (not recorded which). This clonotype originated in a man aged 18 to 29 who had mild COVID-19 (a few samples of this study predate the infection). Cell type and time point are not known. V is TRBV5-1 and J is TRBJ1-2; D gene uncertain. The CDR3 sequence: CASSLYRAPASYGYTF. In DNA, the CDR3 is TGCGCCAGCAGCTTGTACCGGGCCCCGGCCAGCTATGGCTACACCTTC.